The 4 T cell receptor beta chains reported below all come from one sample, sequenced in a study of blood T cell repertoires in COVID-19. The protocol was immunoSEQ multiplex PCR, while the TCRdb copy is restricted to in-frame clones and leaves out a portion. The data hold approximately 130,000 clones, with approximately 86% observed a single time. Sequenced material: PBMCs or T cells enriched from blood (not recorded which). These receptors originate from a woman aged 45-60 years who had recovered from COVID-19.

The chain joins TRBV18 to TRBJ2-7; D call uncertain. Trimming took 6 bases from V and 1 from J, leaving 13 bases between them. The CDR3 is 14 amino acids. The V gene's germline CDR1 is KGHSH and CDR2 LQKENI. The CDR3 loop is CASSPDGASYEQYF. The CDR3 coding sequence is TGTGCCAGCTCCCCCGACGGAGCTTCCTACGAGCAGTACTTC.

CDR3 DNA: TGTGCCAGCAGCCAGACGCAGGGGGCAAGGACTGAAGCTTTCTTT. This sequence encodes CASSQTQGARTEAFF. The chain links TRBV14 to TRBJ1-1; 8 bases line up with TRBD1. The germline CDR1 and CDR2 sequences are SGHDN and FVKESK. Unmatched junction bases numbered 8, after V lost 3 bases and J lost 5 bases. There are 15 residues in the CDR3.

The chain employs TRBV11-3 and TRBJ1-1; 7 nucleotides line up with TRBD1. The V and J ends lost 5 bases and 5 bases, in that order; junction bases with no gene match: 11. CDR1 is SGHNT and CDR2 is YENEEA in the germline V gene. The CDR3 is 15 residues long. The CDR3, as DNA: TGTGCCAGCAGCCCAGAGACAGGGACGGGAACTGAAGCTTTCTTT. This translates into CASSPETGTGTEAFF.

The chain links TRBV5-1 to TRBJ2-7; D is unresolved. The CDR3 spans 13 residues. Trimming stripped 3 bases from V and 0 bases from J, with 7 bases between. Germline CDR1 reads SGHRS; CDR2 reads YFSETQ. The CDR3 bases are TGCGCCAGCAGCTACAGTCTCTCCTACGAGCAGTACTTC. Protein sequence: CASSYSLSYEQYF.